The clone carrying this T cell receptor (beta chain) came up once. This sample stems from a study of blood T cell repertoires in COVID-19. The overall study: Sites in the United States, Italy and Spain provided acute and convalescent COVID-19 samples.

Clones were sequenced by immunoSEQ multiplex PCR, and TCRdb holds only the in-frame ones, with some missing. The sample holds a few hundred thousand clones, over 75% seen once. The CDR3 loop spans 17 amino acids. Germline CDR1 is MGHRA and CDR2 is YSYEKL. V lost 3 bases, J lost 6 bases, and 12 bases stayed unmatched. The sequence was collected from a woman in her forties with acute COVID-19. Sequenced: PBMCs or T cells enriched from blood (not recorded which). The chain employs TRBV4-1 and TRBJ1-3, with 9 bases aligning to TRBD1. CDR3 in DNA: TGCGCCAGCAGCCACTCCAACCGGGACAGGGAGGCAAACACCATATATTTT. Translated, it gives CASSHSNRDREANTIYF.